A selection of T cell receptor beta chains follows, all from one sample in a study of cytomegalovirus exposure and HLA in healthy donors. TCRdb's table, derived via immunoSEQ multiplex PCR, lists solely in-frame clones and lacks some. The table has roughly 100,000 clones, less than 85% seen once. Specimen: PBMCs. Receptors originate from a man aged 40-50 years in good health and CMV-seronegative. The CDR3 runs from the conserved cysteine through the conserved F or W. The D gene is left open where the match is weak. Expanded clones are given a class, and other clones once, few, many or no size at all.

clone size	J gene	V gene	D gene	CDR3 DNA	CDR3 protein
-	TRBJ2-3	TRBV7-9	TRBD1	TGTGCCAGCAGCTGGGACAGGGTCATGACAGATACGCAGTATTTT	CASSWDRVMTDTQYF
-	TRBJ2-7	TRBV11-2	-	TGTGCCAGCGAGACGGCGCGGGACAGATCCTACGAGCAGTACTTC	CASETARDRSYEQYF
few	TRBJ2-7	TRBV18	TRBD2	TGTGCCAGCTCACCAGGGGGGGTACCCTACGAGCAGTACTTC	CASSPGGVPYEQYF
-	TRBJ1-5	TRBV5-1	-	TGCGCCAGCAGCGACGGGACAAGTAATCAGCCCCAGCATTTT	CASSDGTSNQPQHF
-	TRBJ2-7	TRBV9	-	TGTGCCAGCAGCGTAGATGGCCAATCCTACGAGCAGTACTTC	CASSVDGQSYEQYF
few	TRBJ2-3	TRBV9	-	TGTGCCAGCAGCCCCCGACTAACAGATACGCAGTATTTT	CASSPRLTDTQYF
few	TRBJ1-6	TRBV7-2	TRBD1	TGTGCCAGCAGCTTACAGATTCGATTTGGGGGACAGGGAAATTCACCCCTCCACTTT	CASSLQIRFGGQGNSPLHF
-	TRBJ1-5	TRBV4-1	TRBD1	TGCGCCAGCAGCCAAGTCACAGGGGCAAGCAATCAGCCCCAGCATTTT	CASSQVTGASNQPQHF
-	TRBJ1-5	TRBV30	-	TGTGCCTGGAGTGTACAGGACAGTCAGCCCCAGCATTTT	CAWSVQDSQPQHF
-	TRBJ1-2	TRBV5-1	-	TGCGCCAGCAGCGTGGACAGTTTTAACTATGGCTACACCTTC	CASSVDSFNYGYTF
-	TRBJ1-5	TRBV6-5	TRBD1	TGTGCCAGCAGTTACGACAGGGAGTCGAATCAGCCCCAGCATTTT	CASSYDRESNQPQHF
-	TRBJ1-2	TRBV19	-	TGTGCCACCTTCGGGGACATTGGGGGCTACACCTTC	CATFGDIGGYTF
few	TRBJ1-2	TRBV19	TRBD1	TGTGCCAGTAGTCCTTACACAGGGGTTCGCAACTATGGCTACACCTTC	CASSPYTGVRNYGYTF
-	TRBJ2-3	TRBV4-1	TRBD2	TGCGCCAGCAGCCCCCGGTCCGGGGGGGAGGAAGATACGCAGTATTTT	CASSPRSGGEEDTQYF
-	TRBJ2-5	TRBV7-9	-	TGTGCCAGCAGCTTAGCGCACCCAGTCCCAGAGACCCAGTACTTC	CASSLAHPVPETQYF
-	TRBJ1-6	TRBV9	-	TGTGCCAGCAGCGTAGATACTGGAGAGAATTCACCCCTCCACTTT	CASSVDTGENSPLHF
-	TRBJ2-5	TRBV15	-	TGTGCCACCAGCCGCCGTGGGGCGGCGGGGGAGACCCAGTACTTC	CATSRRGAAGETQYF
once	TRBJ2-7	TRBV4-1	-	TGCGCCAGCAGCCAAGCCAGGGCCTACGAGCAGTACTTC	CASSQARAYEQYF
-	TRBJ2-3	TRBV19	TRBD2	TGTGCCAGTAGTATAGTTGCTCGAGGGGAGGGAACAGATACGCAGTATTTT	CASSIVARGEGTDTQYF
-	TRBJ1-6	TRBV2	TRBD1	TGTGCCAGCACGAGAGCCGGGACAGTATTGCACAAGAAAAATTCACCCCTCCACTTT	CASTRAGTVLHKKNSPLHF
-	TRBJ2-7	TRBV2	-	TGTGCCAGCAGCCGATCCATCTCAACCCCTAACGAGCAGTACTTC	CASSRSISTPNEQYF
-	TRBJ2-3	TRBV9	TRBD1	TGTGCCAGCAGCCAGGGACAGGGGAGCACAGATACGCAGTATTTT	CASSQGQGSTDTQYF
-	TRBJ1-2	TRBV5-1	TRBD1	TGCGCCAGCAGCTTGGCCTTGCCAAGCTCGGACAGGAGGGGATATGGCTACACCTTC	CASSLALPSSDRRGYGYTF
few	TRBJ1-4	TRBV12-2	-	TGTGCAAGTCGCTTGAGCCTACAGGGATTGTATGAAAAACTGTTTTTT	CASRLSLQGLYEKLFF
-	TRBJ1-4	TRBV7-2	TRBD1	TGTGCCAGCAGCCCTCGACAGGGGGGGGAAAAACTGTTTTTT	CASSPRQGGEKLFF
-	TRBJ1-6	TRBV19	TRBD1	TGTGCCAGTAGCAATAGACAGGGGCAGGGTTCACCCCTCCACTTT	CASSNRQGQGSPLHF
-	TRBJ2-3	TRBV9	-	TGTGCCAGCAGCGTAGAGGACTTTGAAGATACGCAGTATTTT	CASSVEDFEDTQYF
few	TRBJ1-2	TRBV9	-	TGTGCCAGCTACAGAAACTATGGCTACACCTTC	CASYRNYGYTF
-	TRBJ1-5	TRBV5-1	TRBD1	TGCGCCAGCAGCGGGGACCGGGACAGGGGAAGAAGGGGTCAGCCCCAGCATTTT	CASSGDRDRGRRGQPQHF
-	TRBJ2-5	TRBV9	TRBD2	TGTGCCAGCAGCGTAGGGACTAGCGGACAGTACCAAGAGACCCAGTACTTC	CASSVGTSGQYQETQYF
-	TRBJ2-7	TRBV6-6	TRBD1	TGTGCCAGCAGGACAGGGGACTCCTACGAGCAGTACTTC	CASRTGDSYEQYF
once	TRBJ2-3	TRBV11-2	-	TGTGCCAGCAGCTTATACCAGGTTAGCACAGATACGCAGTATTTT	CASSLYQVSTDTQYF
-	TRBJ2-5	TRBV5-8	TRBD1	TGTGCCAGCAGCTACGGGGACAGGTCGTACCAAGAGACCCAGTACTTC	CASSYGDRSYQETQYF
-	TRBJ2-1	TRBV7-2	-	TGTGCCAGCAGCTTAAGCGGATACAATGAGCAGTTCTTC	CASSLSGYNEQFF
-	TRBJ2-7	TRBV7-8	TRBD1	TGTGCCAGCAGGGCCTTGGGACAGGGGGTAATCCCCTACGAGCAGTACTTC	CASRALGQGVIPYEQYF
-	TRBJ2-3	TRBV4-3	TRBD2	TGCGCCAGCAGCCCAGAAACTAGCGGGACAGATACGCAGTATTTT	CASSPETSGTDTQYF
-	TRBJ2-5	TRBV5-1	TRBD2	TGCGCCAGCAGCTTGGCACTAGCGGGGGGTAGGGAGACCCAGTACTTC	CASSLALAGGRETQYF
once	TRBJ1-1	TRBV10-3	TRBD1	TGTGCCATCAGTCACGGGACAGGTAAGAACACTGAAGCTTTCTTT	CAISHGTGKNTEAFF
-	TRBJ1-5	TRBV11-2	TRBD1	TGTGCCAGCAGCTTTGCCGCAGGACAGGGCAATCAGCCCCAGCATTTT	CASSFAAGQGNQPQHF
-	TRBJ1-3	TRBV5-1	-	TGCGCCAGCAGCTTGACAGCCAACTCTGGAAACACCATATATTTT	CASSLTANSGNTIYF
-	TRBJ1-1	TRBV7-9	-	TGTGCCAGCAGCCCGGGAGGCGGGGAAAGGGCTTTCTTT	CASSPGGGERAFF
once	TRBJ1-1	TRBV7-9	-	TGTGCCAGCAGCTTAGCAAGTAGCCGGACTGAAGCTTTCTTT	CASSLASSRTEAFF
-	TRBJ1-5	TRBV6-6	-	TGTGCCAGCAGCCCCCGGGAGATCAATCAGCCCCAGCATTTT	CASSPREINQPQHF
once	TRBJ1-2	TRBV10-3	TRBD1	TGTGCCGTCGGAACCGGGACAGGGGGCTATGGCTACACCTTC	CAVGTGTGGYGYTF
few	TRBJ2-5	TRBV7-2	-	TGTGCCAGCAGCACTCACCTCAACCGGCAGTACTTC	CASSTHLNRQYF
-	TRBJ2-1	TRBV28	TRBD2	TGTGCCAGCAGTTTATACGGACTAGCGGGGGGTTATGACAATGAGCAGTTCTTC	CASSLYGLAGGYDNEQFF
-	TRBJ2-1	TRBV6-5	TRBD1	TGTGCCAGCAGTCCGACAGGGGGCGTCGACAATGAGCAGTTCTTC	CASSPTGGVDNEQFF
once	TRBJ2-3	TRBV19	TRBD1	TGTGCCAGCCGACTGGGACAGGGTTTCCCAGATACGCAGTATTTT	CASRLGQGFPDTQYF